The 12 T cell receptor beta chains below were found in one sample sequenced in a study of T cells in Graves' hyperthyroidism and ophthalmopathy. TCR beta CDR3 regions were amplified from RNA. The HTBI primer set served for first-round RT-PCR of the TCR CDR3. Each CDR3 protein is one row after TCRdb ran MiXCR on the multiplex PCR reads. The table records under 700,000 distinct CDR3 sequences, about a sixth of them present only once. Sequenced sample: blood. These receptor sequences come from a woman between 18 and 29 years old with Graves' hyperthyroidism.

In this sample, this clonotype turned up many times. The J gene is TRBJ2-7, the V gene TRBV27, with TRBD2 identical over 12 bases. The CDR3 is made up of 17 amino acids. Germline CDR1 is MNHEY and CDR2 is SMNVEV (reference sequence). With 5 bases clipped from V and 1 base from J, the junction kept 9 bases outside the gene matches. The CDR3 DNA follows: TGTGCCAGCAGTCCGGACGGACTAGCGGGAAGGTCCTACGAGCAGTACTTC. Translation gives CASSPDGLAGRSYEQYF.

This clonotype was observed at least ten times. The chain joins TRBV29-1 to TRBJ2-7, with a weak D call TRBD1 (6 bases). Trimming took off 4 bases at V and 0 bases at J, with 10 bases between the two ends. The CDR3 extends over 13 amino acids. Germline loops: CDR1 SQVTM, CDR2 ANQGSEA. DNA of the CDR3: TGCAGCGTTGGGGCGGACAGCTCCTACGAGCAGTACTTC. As protein: CSVGADSSYEQYF.

This clonotype has ten or more counts. This chain uses TRBV7-2 with TRBJ1-5; D ambiguous. Germline V lookup: CDR1 SGHTA, CDR2 FQGNSA. The germline V and J ends were trimmed by 5 bases and 7 bases, with 12 bases remaining between them. This CDR3 has 13 residues. The CDR3 nucleotides are TGTGCCAGCAGCATGGGAGTGGAGCAGCCCCAGCATTTT. This encodes CASSMGVEQPQHF.

The chain couples TRBV7-9 to TRBJ2-6; 7 bases agree with TRBD1. This CDR3 is 15 amino acids long. Looked up from germline, CDR1 is SEHNR and CDR2 is FQNEAQ (reference sequence). The V and J ends lost 5 bases and 3 bases, in that order; junction bases with no gene match: 4. The DNA of the CDR3 is TGTGCCAGCAGCCCACAGGGGCTTGGGGCCAACGTCCTGACTTTC. Its translation: CASSPQGLGANVLTF. Full variable domain (missing parts from reference TRBV7-9 and TRBJ2-6): DTGVSQNPRHKITKRGQNVTFRCDPISEHNRLYWYRQTLGQGPEFLTYFQNEAQLEKSRLLSDRFSAERPKGSFSTLEIQRTEQGDSAMYLCASSPQGLGANVLTFGAGSRLTVL.

At least ten counts were recorded for this clonotype. Relative to the germline gene, one junction end is altered; a read error may explain this. The chain employs TRBV5-1 and TRBJ2-3; D perhaps matches TRBD1 (6 bases). CDR3 length equals 13 residues. The germline V gene has CDR1 SGHRS and CDR2 YFSETQ. The CDR3: CASSLTGPDTQYF. CDR3 bases: TGTGCCAGCAGCCTTACAGGGCCAGATACGCAGTATTTT.

This clonotype has ten or more counts. The CDR3 DNA sequence: TGCAGTGCTAGAACGGAGATATACGAGCAGTACTTC. Translation: CSARTEIYEQYF. The J gene is TRBJ2-7, the V gene TRBV20-1, with D unresolved. V shed 2 bases and J shed 4 bases, with 9 bases lying between them. The CDR3 is made up of 12 amino acids. CDR1 DFQATT and CDR2 SNEGSKA come from the germline V gene (reference sequence).

There are many counts of this clonotype. This rearrangement joins TRBV7-9 to TRBJ1-4; the D gene is possibly TRBD1 (6 bases). The CDR3 covers 14 residues. Trimming removed 5 bases at V and 4 bases at J, with 11 bases between. Germline V gives CDR1 SEHNR, CDR2 FQNEAQ (reference sequence). The chain's CDR3 is CASSLQGGNEKLFF. The CDR3 DNA reads TGTGCCAGCAGCCTACAGGGAGGTAATGAAAAACTGTTTTTT.

This clonotype has a count of ten or more. CDR3: CASSYSRQGPGVFQPQHF. The CDR3 DNA follows: TGTGCCAGCAGTTACTCGCGACAGGGGCCGGGGGTGTTTCAGCCCCAGCATTTT. The gene calls are TRBV6-2 or TRBV6-3 and TRBJ1-5, with TRBD1 identical over 8 bases. CDR3 length: 18 amino acids. Germline loops: CDR1 MNHEY, CDR2 SVGEGT. V lost 0 bases, J lost 6 bases, and 13 bases stayed unmatched.

This sequence joins TRBV30 and TRBJ2-2; D unclear. The CDR3 spans 14 residues. Germline V gives CDR1 GTSNPN, CDR2 SVGIG (reference sequence). V lost 2 bases, J lost 2 bases, and 9 bases lay in between. CDR3 loop: CAWSINGNTGELFF. CDR3 nucleotides: TGTGCCTGGAGTATTAACGGTAACACCGGGGAGCTGTTTTTT.

This chain joins TRBV15 and TRBJ1-1; D possibly corresponds to TRBD1 (5 bases). There are 14 residues in the CDR3. The V gene's germline CDR1 is LNHNV and CDR2 YYDKDF (reference sequence). Deletions cut 2 bases from V and 1 base from J, with 8 bases between. CDR3 in DNA: TGTGCCACCAGCAGATCGACAGCGAACACTGAAGCTTTCTTT. Translation gives CATSRSTANTEAFF. Complete variable domain (other parts from reference TRBV15 and TRBJ1-1): DAMVIQNPRYQVTQFGKPVTLSCSQTLNHNVMYWYQQKSSQAPKLLFHYYDKDFNNEADTPDNFQSRRPNTSFCFLDIRSPGLGDTAMYLCATSRSTANTEAFFGQGTRLTVV.

The chain joins TRBV28 to TRBJ2-7, with 10 positions matching TRBD1. Germline V gene lookup returns CDR1 MDHEN and CDR2 SYDVKM. V was clipped by 5 bases and J by 3 bases; unmatched bases: 10. The CDR3 has 16 amino acids. This chain's CDR3 is CASSPPDRGAFYEQYF. CDR3 DNA sequence: TGTGCCAGCAGTCCACCGGACAGGGGGGCCTTCTACGAGCAGTACTTC. Complete variable domain (other parts from reference TRBV28 and TRBJ2-7): DVKVTQSSRYLVKRTGEKVFLECVQDMDHENMFWYRQDPGLGLRLIYFSYDVKMKEKGDIPEGYSVSREKKERFSLILESASTNQTSMYLCASSPPDRGAFYEQYFGPGTRLTVT.

This clonotype was detected many times. The chain couples TRBV5-1 to TRBJ1-1, with 7 bases matching TRBD1. The CDR3 spans 15 residues. The germline V gene has CDR1 SGHRS and CDR2 YFSETQ. V dropped 1 base and J dropped 1; count of bases not matched to a gene: 4. The CDR3 spells CASSLKDRENTEAFF. CDR3 nucleotide sequence: TGCGCCAGCAGCTTGAAAGACAGGGAGAACACTGAAGCTTTCTTT.